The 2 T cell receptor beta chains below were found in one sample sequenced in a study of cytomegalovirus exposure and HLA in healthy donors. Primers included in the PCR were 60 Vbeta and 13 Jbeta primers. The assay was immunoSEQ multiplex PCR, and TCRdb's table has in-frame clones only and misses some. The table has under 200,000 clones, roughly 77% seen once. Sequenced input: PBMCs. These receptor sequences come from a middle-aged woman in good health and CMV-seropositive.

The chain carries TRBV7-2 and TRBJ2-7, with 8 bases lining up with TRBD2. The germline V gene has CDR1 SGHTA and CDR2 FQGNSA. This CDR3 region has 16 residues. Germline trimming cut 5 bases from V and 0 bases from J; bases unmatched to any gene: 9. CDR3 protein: CASSLGVAGNSYEQYF. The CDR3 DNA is TGTGCCAGCAGCCTAGGGGTAGCGGGGAACTCCTACGAGCAGTACTTC.

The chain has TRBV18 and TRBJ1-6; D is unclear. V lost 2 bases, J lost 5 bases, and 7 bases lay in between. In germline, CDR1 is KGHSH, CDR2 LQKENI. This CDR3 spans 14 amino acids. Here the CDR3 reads CASSPTGHNSPLHF. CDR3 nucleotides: TGTGCCAGCTCACCAACTGGTCATAATTCACCCCTCCACTTT.